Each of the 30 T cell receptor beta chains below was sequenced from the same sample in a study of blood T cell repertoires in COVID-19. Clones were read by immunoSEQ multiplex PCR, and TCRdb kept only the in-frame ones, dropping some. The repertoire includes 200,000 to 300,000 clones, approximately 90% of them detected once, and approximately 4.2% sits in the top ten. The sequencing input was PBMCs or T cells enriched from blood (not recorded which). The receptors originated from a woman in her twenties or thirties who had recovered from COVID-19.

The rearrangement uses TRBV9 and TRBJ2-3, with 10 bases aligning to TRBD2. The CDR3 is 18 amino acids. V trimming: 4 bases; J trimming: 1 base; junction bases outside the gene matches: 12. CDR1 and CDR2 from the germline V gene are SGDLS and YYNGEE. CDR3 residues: CASSPRSGRASGTDTQYF. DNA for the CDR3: TGTGCCAGCAGCCCTAGGAGCGGGAGGGCCTCTGGCACAGATACGCAGTATTTT.

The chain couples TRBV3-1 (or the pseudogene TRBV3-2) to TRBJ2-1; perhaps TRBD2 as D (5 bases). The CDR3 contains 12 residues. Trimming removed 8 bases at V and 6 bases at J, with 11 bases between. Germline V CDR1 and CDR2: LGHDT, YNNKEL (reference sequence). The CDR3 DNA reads TGTGCCAGCGGAGCGGAACTCAATGAGCAGTTCTTC. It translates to CASGAELNEQFF.

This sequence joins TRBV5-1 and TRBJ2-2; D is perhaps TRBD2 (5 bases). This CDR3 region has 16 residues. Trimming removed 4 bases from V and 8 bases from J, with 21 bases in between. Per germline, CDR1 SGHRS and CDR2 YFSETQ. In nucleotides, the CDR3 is TGCGCCAGCAGCCTAACTACTAGTTCCGCGGGTGGGGAGCTGTTTTTT. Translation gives CASSLTTSSAGGELFF.

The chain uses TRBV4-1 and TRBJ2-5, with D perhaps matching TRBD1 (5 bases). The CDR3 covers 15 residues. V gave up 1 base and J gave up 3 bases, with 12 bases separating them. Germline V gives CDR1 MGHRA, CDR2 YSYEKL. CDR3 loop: CASSQVEVTEETQYF. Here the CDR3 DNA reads TGCGCCAGCAGCCAAGTTGAGGTGACAGAAGAGACCCAGTACTTC.

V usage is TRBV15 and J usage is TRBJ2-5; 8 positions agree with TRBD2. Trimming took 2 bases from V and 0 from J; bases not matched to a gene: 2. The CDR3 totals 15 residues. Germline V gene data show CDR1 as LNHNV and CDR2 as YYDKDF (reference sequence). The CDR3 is CATSRKTSDQETQYF. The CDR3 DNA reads TGTGCCACCAGCAGAAAGACTAGCGACCAAGAGACCCAGTACTTC.

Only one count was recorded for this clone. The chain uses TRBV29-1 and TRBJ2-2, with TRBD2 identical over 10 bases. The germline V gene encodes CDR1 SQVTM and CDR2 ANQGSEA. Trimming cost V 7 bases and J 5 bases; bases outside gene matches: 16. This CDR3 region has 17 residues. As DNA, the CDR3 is TGCAGCGCCGAACTGGGGCTAGCGGGAGTACGTACCGGGGAGCTGTTTTTT. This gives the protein CSAELGLAGVRTGELFF.

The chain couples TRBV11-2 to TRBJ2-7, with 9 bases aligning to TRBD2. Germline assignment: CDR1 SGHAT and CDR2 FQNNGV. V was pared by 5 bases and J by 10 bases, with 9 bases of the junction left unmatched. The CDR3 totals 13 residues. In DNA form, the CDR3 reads TGTGCCAGCAGCCCAGATGCGGGGGGGGGCCAGTACTTC. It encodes CASSPDAGGGQYF.

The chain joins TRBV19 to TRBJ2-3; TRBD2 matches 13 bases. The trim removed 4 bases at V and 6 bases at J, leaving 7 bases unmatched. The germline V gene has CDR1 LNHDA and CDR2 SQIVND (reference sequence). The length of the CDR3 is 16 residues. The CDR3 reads CASSRRTSGRGDTQYF. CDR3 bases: TGTGCCAGTAGTAGGAGGACTAGCGGGAGAGGGGATACGCAGTATTTT.

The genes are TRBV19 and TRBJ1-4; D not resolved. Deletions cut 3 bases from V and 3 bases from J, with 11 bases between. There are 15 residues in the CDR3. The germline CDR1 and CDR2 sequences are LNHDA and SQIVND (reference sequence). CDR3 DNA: TGTGCCAGTAGTATCGGAGGCAAGGCTAATGAAAAACTGTTTTTT. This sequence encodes CASSIGGKANEKLFF.

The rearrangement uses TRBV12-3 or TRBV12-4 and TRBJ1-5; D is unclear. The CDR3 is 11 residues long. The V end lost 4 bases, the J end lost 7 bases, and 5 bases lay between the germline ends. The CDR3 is CASSSGQPQHF. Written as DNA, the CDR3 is TGTGCCAGCAGTTCGGGACAGCCCCAGCATTTT.

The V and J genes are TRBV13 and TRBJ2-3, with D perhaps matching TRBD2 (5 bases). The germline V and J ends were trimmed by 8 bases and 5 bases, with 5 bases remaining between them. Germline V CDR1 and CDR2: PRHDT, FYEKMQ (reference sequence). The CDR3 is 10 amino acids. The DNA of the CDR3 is TGTGCCAGCGCGGGAGATACGCAGTATTTT. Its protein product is CASAGDTQYF. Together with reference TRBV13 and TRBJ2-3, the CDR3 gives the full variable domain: AAGVIQSPRHLIKEKRETATLKCYPIPRHDTVYWYQQGPGQDPQFLISFYEKMQSDKGSIPDRFSAQQFSDYHSELNMSSLELGDSALYFCASAGDTQYFGPGTRLTVL.

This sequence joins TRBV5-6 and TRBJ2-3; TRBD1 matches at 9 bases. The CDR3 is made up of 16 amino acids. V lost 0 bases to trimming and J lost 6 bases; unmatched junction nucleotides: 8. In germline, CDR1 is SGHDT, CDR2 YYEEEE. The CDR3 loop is CASSLGGTGRLDTQYF. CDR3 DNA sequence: TGTGCCAGCAGCTTGGGGGGGACAGGGAGGTTGGATACGCAGTATTTT.

The CDR3 sequence: CASIRTDRGNTEAFF. Here the CDR3 DNA reads TGTGCCAGCATCCGGACGGACAGGGGGAACACTGAAGCTTTCTTT. This rearrangement joins TRBV7-2 to TRBJ1-1, with 9 bases matching TRBD1. The CDR3 has 15 amino acids. Germline V gives CDR1 SGHTA, CDR2 FQGNSA. The V segment lost 7 bases and the J segment 1 base; nucleotides outside the gene matches: 7.

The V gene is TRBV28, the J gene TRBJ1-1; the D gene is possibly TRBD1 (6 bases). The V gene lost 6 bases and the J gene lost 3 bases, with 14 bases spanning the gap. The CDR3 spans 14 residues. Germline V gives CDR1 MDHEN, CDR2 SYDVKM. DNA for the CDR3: TGTGCCAGCAGACAGGGTCATATTTACACTGAAGCTTTCTTT. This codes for CASRQGHIYTEAFF. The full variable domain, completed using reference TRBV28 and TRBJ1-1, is DVKVTQSSRYLVKRTGEKVFLECVQDMDHENMFWYRQDPGLGLRLIYFSYDVKMKEKGDIPEGYSVSREKKERFSLILESASTNQTSMYLCASRQGHIYTEAFFGQGTRLTVV.

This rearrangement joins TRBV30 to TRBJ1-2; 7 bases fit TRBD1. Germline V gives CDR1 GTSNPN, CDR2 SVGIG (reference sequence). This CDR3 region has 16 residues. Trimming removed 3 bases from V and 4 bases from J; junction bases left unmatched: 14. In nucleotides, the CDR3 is TGTGCCTGGAGCCTTGTCAACAGGGGACCCCCCTATGGCTACACCTTC. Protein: CAWSLVNRGPPYGYTF.

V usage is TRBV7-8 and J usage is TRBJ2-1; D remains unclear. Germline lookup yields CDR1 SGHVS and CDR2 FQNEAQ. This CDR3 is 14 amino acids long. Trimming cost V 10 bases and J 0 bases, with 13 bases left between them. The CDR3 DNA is TGTGCCACCCTAGGTTATCCCTCCTACAATGAGCAGTTCTTC. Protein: CATLGYPSYNEQFF. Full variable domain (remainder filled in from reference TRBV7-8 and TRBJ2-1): GAGVSQSPRYKVAKRGQDVALRCDPISGHVSLFWYQQALGQGPEFLTYFQNEAQLDKSGLPSDRFFAERPEGSVSTLKIQRTQQEDSAVYLCATLGYPSYNEQFFGPGTRLTVL.

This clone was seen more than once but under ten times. CDR3 DNA: TGTGCCAGCAGCCGGGCAGGGGCCAACTATGGCTACACCTTC. As protein: CASSRAGANYGYTF. The chain carries TRBV7-2 and TRBJ1-2, with TRBD1 as a possible D gene (6 bases). Germline V gives CDR1 SGHTA, CDR2 FQGNSA. The CDR3 totals 14 residues. Trimming shortened V by 5 bases and J by 2 bases, and 12 bases separated the two germline ends.

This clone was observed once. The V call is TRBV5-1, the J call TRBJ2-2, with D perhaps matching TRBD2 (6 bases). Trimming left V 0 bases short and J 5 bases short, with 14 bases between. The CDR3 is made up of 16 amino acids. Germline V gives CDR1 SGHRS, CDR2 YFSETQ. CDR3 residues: CASSLDPGTGTGELFF. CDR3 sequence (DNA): TGCGCCAGCAGCTTGGACCCCGGGACTGGGACCGGGGAGCTGTTTTTT.

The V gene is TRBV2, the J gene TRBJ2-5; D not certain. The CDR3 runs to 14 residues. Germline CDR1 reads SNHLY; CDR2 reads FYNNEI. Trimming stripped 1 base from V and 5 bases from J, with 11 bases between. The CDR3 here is CASSEGRNIETQYF. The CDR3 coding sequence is TGTGCCAGCAGTGAAGGGCGGAATATCGAGACCCAGTACTTC.

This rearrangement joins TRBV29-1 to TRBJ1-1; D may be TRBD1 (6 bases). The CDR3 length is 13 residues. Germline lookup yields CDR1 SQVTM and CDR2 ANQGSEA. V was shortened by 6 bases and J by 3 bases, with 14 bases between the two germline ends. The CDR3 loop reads CSVNRVMDTEAFF. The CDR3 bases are TGCAGCGTAAACAGGGTTATGGACACTGAAGCTTTCTTT. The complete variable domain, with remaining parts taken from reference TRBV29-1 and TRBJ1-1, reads SAVISQKPSRDICQRGTSLTIQCQVDSQVTMMFWYRQQPGQSLTLIATANQGSEATYESGFVIDKFPISRPNLTFSTLTVSNMSPEDSSIYLCSVNRVMDTEAFFGQGTRLTVV.

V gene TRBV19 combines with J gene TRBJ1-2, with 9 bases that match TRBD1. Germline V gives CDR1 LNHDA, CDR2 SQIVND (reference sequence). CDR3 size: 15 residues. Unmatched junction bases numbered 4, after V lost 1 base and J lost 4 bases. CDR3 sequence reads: CASSIGVGQGYGYTF. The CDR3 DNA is TGTGCCAGTAGTATAGGAGTGGGACAGGGCTATGGCTACACCTTC.

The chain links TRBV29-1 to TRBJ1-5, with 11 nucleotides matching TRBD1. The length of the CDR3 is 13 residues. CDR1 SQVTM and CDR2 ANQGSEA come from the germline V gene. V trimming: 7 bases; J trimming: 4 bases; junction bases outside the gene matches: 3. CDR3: CSAGQGANQPQHF. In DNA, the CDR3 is TGCAGCGCTGGACAGGGGGCAAATCAGCCCCAGCATTTT. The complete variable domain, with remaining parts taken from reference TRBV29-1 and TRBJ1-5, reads SAVISQKPSRDICQRGTSLTIQCQVDSQVTMMFWYRQQPGQSLTLIATANQGSEATYESGFVIDKFPISRPNLTFSTLTVSNMSPEDSSIYLCSAGQGANQPQHFGDGTRLSIL.

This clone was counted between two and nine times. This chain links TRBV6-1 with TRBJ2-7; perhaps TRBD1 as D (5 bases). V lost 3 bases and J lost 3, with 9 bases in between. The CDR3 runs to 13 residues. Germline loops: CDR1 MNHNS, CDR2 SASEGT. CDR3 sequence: CASSEVTDYEQYF. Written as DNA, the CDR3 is TGTGCCAGCAGTGAGGTGACAGACTACGAGCAGTACTTC.

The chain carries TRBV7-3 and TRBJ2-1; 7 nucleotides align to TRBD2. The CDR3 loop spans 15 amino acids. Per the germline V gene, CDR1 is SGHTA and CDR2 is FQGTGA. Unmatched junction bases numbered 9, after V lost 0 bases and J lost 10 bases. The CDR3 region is CASSLTVGRGGEQFF. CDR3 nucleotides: TGTGCCAGCAGCTTAACTGTAGGGAGGGGAGGCGAGCAGTTCTTC.

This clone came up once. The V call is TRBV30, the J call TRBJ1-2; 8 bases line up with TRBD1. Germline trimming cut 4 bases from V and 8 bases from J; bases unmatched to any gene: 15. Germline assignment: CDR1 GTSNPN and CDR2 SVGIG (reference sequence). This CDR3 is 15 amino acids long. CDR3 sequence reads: CAWTVTLQGEGGYTF. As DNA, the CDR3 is TGTGCCTGGACCGTCACCTTACAGGGGGAAGGAGGCTACACCTTC.

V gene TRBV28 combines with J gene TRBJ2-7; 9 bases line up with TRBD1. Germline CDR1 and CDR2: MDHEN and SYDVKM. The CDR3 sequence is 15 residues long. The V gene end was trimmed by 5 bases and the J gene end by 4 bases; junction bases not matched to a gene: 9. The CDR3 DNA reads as TGTGCCAGCAGTCCAGGGACAGGGAGTCTATACGAGCAGTACTTC. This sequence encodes CASSPGTGSLYEQYF.

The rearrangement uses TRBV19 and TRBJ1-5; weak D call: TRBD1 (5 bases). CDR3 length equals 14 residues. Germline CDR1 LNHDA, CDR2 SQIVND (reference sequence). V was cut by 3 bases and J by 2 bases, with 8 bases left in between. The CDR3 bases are TGTGCCAGTAGTATGTCGGGGGGCAATCAGCCCCAGCATTTT. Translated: CASSMSGGNQPQHF.

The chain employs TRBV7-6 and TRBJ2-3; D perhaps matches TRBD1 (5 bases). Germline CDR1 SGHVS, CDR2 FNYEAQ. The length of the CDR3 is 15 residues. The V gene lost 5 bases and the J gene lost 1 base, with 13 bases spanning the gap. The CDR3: CASSPDAGRTDTQYF. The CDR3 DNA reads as TGTGCCAGCAGCCCAGATGCAGGGCGCACAGATACGCAGTATTTT.

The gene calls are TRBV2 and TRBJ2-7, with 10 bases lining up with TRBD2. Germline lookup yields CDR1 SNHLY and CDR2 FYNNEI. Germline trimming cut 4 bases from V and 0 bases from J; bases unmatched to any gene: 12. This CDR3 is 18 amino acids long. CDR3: CASSVLPASGRPSYEQYF. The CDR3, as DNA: TGTGCCAGCAGTGTCCTTCCCGCTAGCGGGAGACCCTCCTACGAGCAGTACTTC.

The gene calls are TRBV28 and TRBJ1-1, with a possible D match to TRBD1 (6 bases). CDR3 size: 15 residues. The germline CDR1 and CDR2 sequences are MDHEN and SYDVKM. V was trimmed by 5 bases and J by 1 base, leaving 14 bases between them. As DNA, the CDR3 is TGTGCCAGCAGTAACACAGGGCTGCGGAACACTGAAGCTTTCTTT. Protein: CASSNTGLRNTEAFF. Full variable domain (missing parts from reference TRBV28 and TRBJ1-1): DVKVTQSSRYLVKRTGEKVFLECVQDMDHENMFWYRQDPGLGLRLIYFSYDVKMKEKGDIPEGYSVSREKKERFSLILESASTNQTSMYLCASSNTGLRNTEAFFGQGTRLTVV.